This T cell receptor (beta chain) was recovered during a study of blood T cells in healthy people across ages. As concerns this clonotype: Its antigen is undetermined.

Study-level results: Age showed a roughly linear inverse relationship with TCR beta diversity per million T cells. Any conclusive comparison of naive versus antigen-experienced cells was prevented by using unsorted PBMCs. More naive CD4+ cells and higher diversity were found in long-lived than in aged donors.

The CDR3 loop spans 14 amino acids. V was shortened by 0 bases and J by 3 bases, with 9 bases between the two germline ends. Germline CDR1 reads ENHRY; CDR2 reads SYGVKD. The authors ran a second PCR of roughly 7 to 11 cycles using a sample-barcoded 5' primer and a J-beta primer mix. TCRdb re-derived calls from the 5' RACE reads in MiXCR, one entry per CDR3 protein. The repertoire has about 680,000 distinct CDR3 sequences, approximately 50% of them found once; the top ten carry roughly a third. The receptor was isolated from an older woman in good health. Sequenced input: blood. This rearrangement joins TRBV10-3 to TRBJ2-7; D not resolved. The CDR3 is CAISESVLYYEQYF. The CDR3 nucleotides read TGTGCCATCAGTGAGTCAGTACTCTACTACGAGCAGTACTTC.